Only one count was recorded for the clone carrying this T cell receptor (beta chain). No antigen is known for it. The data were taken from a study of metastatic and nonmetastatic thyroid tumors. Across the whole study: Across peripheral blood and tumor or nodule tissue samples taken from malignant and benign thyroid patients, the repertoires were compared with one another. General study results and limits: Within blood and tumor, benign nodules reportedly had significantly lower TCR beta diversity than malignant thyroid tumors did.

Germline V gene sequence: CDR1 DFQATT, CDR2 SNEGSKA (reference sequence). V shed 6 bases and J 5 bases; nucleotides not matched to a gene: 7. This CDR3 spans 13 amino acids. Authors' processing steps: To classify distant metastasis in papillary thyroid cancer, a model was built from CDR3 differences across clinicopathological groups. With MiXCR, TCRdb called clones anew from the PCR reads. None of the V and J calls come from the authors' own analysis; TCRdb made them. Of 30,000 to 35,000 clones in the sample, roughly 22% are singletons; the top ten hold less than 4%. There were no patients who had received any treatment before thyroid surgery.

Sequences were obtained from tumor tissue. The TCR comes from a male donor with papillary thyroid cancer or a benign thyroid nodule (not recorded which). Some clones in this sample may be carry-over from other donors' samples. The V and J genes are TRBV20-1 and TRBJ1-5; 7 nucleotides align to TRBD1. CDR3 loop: CSAGRQGDQPQHF. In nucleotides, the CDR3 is TGCAGTGCCGGTCGACAGGGCGATCAGCCCCAGCATTTT.